Listed below are T cell receptor beta chains from one sample, sequenced in a study of cytomegalovirus exposure and HLA in healthy donors. Produced via immunoSEQ multiplex PCR; TCRdb's table is partial and in-frame only. The table records about 130,000 clones, more than 8% of them present only once. Sequencing was carried out using PBMCs. The source of these receptors is a man aged 35-49 years in good health and CMV-seronegative. CDR3s include the opening cysteine and the closing phenylalanine or tryptophan.

CDR3 protein	V gene
CASAASGDSYEQYF	TRBV6-5
CAAGTGAYNEQFF	TRBV6-1
CASSLFRGQAQGAGGYTF	TRBV5-8
CASSLSGNHEQYF	TRBV11-3
CASSPIQGRAYGYTF	TRBV28
CASNRRGEGNQPQHF	TRBV19
CASSFSGTGHYNEQFF	TRBV27
CASSLTRGWTEAFF	TRBV28
CASSSPGLAGDTQYF	TRBV7-9
CASRDRVSGANVLTF	TRBV2
CASSLAGGPGYTF	TRBV5-8
CAISAGTPSGGYTF	TRBV10-3
CASSRSPETQYF	TRBV19
CASSYPTGGSYGYTF	TRBV6-5
CASSVAGSGNTIYF	TRBV9
CASSLQGMNTEAFF	TRBV5-6
CASSVGSGGRADTQYF	TRBV9
CASSQYAYEQYF	TRBV5-6
CASSDSGGAVDEQFF	TRBV5-1
CASSEALAGASSTDTQYF	TRBV6-1